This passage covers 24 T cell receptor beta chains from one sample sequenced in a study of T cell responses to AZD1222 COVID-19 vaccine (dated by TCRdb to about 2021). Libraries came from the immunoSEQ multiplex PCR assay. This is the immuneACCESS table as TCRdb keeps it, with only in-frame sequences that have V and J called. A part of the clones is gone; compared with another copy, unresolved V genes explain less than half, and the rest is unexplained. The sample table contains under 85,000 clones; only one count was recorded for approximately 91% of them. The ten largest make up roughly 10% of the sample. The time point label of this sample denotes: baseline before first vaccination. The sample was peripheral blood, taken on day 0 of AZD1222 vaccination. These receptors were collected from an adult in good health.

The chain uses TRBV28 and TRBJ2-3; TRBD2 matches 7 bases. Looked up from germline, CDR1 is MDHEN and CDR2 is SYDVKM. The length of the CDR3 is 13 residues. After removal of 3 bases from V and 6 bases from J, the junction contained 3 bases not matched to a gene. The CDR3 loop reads CASSFPGGDTQYF. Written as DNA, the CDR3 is TGTGCCAGCAGTTTTCCCGGGGGGGATACGCAGTATTTT.

The CDR3 loop is CASRPFPTGPVNEQFF. CDR3 nucleotides: TGTGCCAGCAGACCCTTCCCCACAGGGCCGGTAAATGAGCAGTTCTTC. This chain links TRBV28 with TRBJ2-1; a weak D match, TRBD1 (6 bases). Germline V lookup: CDR1 MDHEN, CDR2 SYDVKM. Trimming removed 6 bases from V and 7 bases from J, with 22 bases in between. The CDR3 consists of 16 residues.

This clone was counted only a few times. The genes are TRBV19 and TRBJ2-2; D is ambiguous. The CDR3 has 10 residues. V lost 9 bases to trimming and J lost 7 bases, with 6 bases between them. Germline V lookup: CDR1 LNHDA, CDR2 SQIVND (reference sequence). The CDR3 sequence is CASHDGELFF. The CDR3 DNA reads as TGTGCCAGCCATGACGGGGAGCTGTTTTTT.

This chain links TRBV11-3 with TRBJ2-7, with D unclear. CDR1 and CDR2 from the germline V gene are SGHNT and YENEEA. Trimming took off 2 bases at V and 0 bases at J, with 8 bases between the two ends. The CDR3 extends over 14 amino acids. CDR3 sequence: CASSLREGSYEQYF. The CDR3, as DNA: TGTGCCAGCAGCTTAAGGGAAGGCTCCTACGAGCAGTACTTC.

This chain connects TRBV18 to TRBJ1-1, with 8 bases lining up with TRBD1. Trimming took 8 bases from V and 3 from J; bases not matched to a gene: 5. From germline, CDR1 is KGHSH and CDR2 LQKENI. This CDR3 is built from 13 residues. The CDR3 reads CASRTDRDTEAFF. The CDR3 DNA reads TGTGCCAGCCGTACGGACAGGGACACTGAAGCTTTCTTT.

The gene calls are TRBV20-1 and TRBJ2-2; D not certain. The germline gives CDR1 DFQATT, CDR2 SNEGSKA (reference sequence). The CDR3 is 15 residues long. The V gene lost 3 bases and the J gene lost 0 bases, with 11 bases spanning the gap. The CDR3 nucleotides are TGCAGTGCTAGTAGAGGTACCACGAACACCGGGGAGCTGTTTTTT. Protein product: CSASRGTTNTGELFF.

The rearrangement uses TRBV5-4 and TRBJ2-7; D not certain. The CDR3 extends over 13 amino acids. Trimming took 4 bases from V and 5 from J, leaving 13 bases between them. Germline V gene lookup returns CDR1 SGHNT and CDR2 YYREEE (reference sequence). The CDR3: CASSTSPIHEQYF. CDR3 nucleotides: TGTGCCAGCAGCACATCCCCGATTCACGAGCAGTACTTC. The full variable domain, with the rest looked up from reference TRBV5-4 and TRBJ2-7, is ETGVTQSPTHLIKTRGQQVTLRCSSQSGHNTVSWYQQALGQGPQFIFQYYREEENGRGNFPPRFSGLQFPNYSSELNVNALELDDSALYLCASSTSPIHEQYFGPGTRLTVT.

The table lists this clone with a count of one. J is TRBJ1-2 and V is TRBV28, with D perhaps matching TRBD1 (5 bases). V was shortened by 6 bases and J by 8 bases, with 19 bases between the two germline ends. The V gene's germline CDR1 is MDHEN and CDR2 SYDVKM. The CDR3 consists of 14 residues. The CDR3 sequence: CASSSGALNRGYTF. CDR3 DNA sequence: TGTGCCAGCAGCTCCGGGGCCCTTAACAGGGGCTACACCTTC.

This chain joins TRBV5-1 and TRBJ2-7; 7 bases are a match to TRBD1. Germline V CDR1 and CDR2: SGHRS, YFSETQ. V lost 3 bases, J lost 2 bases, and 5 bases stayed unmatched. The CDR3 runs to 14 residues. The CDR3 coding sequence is TGCGCCAGCAGCTCAGGACAGGTAGCCTACGAGCAGTACTTC. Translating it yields CASSSGQVAYEQYF.

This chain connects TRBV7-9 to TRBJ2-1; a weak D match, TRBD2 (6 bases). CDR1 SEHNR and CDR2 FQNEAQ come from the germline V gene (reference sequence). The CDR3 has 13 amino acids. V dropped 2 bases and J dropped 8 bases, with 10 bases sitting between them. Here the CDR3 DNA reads TGTGCCAGCAGCTTAATGGAGGGAGATGAGCAGTTCTTC. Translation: CASSLMEGDEQFF.

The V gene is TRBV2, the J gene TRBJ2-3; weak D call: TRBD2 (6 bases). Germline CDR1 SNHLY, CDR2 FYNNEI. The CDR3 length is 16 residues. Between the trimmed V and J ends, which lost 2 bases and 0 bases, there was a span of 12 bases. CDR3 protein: CASSERVAGSTDTQYF. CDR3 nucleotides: TGTGCCAGCAGTGAAAGGGTGGCGGGGAGCACAGATACGCAGTATTTT. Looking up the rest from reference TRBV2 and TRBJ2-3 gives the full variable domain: EPEVTQTPSHQVTQMGQEVILRCVPISNHLYFYWYRQILGQKVEFLVSFYNNEISEKSEIFDDQFSVERPDGSNFTLKIRSTKLEDSAMYFCASSERVAGSTDTQYFGPGTRLTVL.

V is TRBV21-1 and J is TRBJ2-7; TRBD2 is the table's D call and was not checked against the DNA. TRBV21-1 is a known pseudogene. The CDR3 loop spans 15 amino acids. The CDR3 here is CASSTPREWTYEQYV. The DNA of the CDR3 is TGTGCCAGCAGCACACCGAGGGAGTGGACCTACGAGCAGTACGTC.

In DNA form, the CDR3 reads TGCGCCAGCAGGATCGTACTAGCGGGAGAGAATGAGCAGTTCTTC. This translates into CASRIVLAGENEQFF. The V gene is TRBV5-1, the J gene TRBJ2-1, with TRBD2 identical over 11 bases. The length of the CDR3 is 15 residues. Trimming cost V 5 bases and J 7 bases; bases outside gene matches: 8. Germline assignment: CDR1 SGHRS and CDR2 YFSETQ.

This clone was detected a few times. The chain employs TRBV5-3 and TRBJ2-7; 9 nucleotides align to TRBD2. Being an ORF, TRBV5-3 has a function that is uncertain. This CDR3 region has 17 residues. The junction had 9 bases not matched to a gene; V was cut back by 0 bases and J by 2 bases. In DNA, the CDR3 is TGTGCCAGAAGCTTGGTTCCCTGCGGGGGGGACGCCTACGAGCAGTACGTC. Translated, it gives CARSLVPCGGDAYEQYV.

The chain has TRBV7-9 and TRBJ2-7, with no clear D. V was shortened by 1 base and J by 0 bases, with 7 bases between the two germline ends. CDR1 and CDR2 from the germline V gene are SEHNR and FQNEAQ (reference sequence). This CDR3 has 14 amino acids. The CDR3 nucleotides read TGTGCCAGCAGCTTAGGAGATGGCTCCTACGAGCAGTACTTC. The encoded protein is CASSLGDGSYEQYF.

The CDR3 here is CAISQAESYNSPLHF. In DNA, the CDR3 is TGTGCCATCTCTCAGGCTGAGTCCTATAATTCACCCCTCCACTTT. This chain links TRBV10-3 with TRBJ1-6; D not certain. The CDR3 has 15 amino acids. Germline values: CDR1 ENHRY, CDR2 SYGVKD. Between the trimmed V and J ends, which lost 8 bases and 1 base, there was a span of 12 bases.

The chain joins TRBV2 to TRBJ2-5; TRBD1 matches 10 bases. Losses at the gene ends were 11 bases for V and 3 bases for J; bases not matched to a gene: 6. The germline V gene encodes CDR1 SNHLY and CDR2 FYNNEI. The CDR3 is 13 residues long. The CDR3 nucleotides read TGTGCCCGGGGGGGACAGGGGAAAGAGACCCAGTACTTC. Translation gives CARGGQGKETQYF.

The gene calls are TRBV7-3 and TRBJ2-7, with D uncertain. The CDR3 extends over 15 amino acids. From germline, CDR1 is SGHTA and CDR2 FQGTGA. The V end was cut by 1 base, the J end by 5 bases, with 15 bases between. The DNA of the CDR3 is TGTGCCAGCAGCTTAATACCGGGTGTTTTCCACGAGCAGTACTTC. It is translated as CASSLIPGVFHEQYF.

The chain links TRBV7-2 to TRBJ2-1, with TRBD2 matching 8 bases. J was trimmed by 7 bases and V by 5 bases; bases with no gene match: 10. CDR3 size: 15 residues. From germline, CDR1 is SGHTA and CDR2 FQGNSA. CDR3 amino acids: CASSPGTRPTNEQFF. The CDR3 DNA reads TGTGCCAGCAGCCCCGGGACTAGACCGACTAATGAGCAGTTCTTC.

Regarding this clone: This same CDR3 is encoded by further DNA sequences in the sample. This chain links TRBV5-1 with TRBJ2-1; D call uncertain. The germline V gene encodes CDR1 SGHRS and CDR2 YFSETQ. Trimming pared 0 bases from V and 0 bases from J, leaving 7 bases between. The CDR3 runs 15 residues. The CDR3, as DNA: TGCGCCAGCAGCTTGGAGGCGAGCTCCTACAATGAGCAGTTCTTC. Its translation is CASSLEASSYNEQFF. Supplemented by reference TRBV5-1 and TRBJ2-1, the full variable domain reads KAGVTQTPRYLIKTRGQQVTLSCSPISGHRSVSWYQQTPGQGLQFLFEYFSETQRNKGNFPGRFSGRQFSNSRSEMNVSTLELGDSALYLCASSLEASSYNEQFFGPGTRLTVL.

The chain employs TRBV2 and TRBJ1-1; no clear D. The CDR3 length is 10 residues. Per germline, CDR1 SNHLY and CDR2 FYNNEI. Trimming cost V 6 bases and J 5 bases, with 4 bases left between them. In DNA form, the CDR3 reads TGTGCCAGCAGGGGGACTGAAGCTTTCTTT. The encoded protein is CASRGTEAFF.

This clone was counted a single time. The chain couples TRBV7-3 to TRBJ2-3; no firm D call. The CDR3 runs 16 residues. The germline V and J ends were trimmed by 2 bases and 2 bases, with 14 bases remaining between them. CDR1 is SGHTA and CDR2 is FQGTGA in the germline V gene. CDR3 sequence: CASSLGALGNTDTQYF. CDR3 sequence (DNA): TGTGCCAGCAGCTTAGGTGCTTTGGGTAACACAGATACGCAGTATTTT.

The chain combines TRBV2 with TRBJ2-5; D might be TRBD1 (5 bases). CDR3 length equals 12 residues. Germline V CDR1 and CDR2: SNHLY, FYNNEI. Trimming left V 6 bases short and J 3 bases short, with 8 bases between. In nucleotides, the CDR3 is TGTGCCAGCAGCTTGACAGAAGAGACCCAGTACTTC. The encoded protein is CASSLTEETQYF.

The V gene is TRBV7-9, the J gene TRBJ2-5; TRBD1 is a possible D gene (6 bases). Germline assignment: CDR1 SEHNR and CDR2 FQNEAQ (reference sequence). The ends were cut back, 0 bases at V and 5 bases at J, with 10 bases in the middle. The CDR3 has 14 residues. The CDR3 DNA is TGTGCCAGCAGCTTAGCGGGGGCCGCGGAGACCCAGTACTTC. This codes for CASSLAGAAETQYF.